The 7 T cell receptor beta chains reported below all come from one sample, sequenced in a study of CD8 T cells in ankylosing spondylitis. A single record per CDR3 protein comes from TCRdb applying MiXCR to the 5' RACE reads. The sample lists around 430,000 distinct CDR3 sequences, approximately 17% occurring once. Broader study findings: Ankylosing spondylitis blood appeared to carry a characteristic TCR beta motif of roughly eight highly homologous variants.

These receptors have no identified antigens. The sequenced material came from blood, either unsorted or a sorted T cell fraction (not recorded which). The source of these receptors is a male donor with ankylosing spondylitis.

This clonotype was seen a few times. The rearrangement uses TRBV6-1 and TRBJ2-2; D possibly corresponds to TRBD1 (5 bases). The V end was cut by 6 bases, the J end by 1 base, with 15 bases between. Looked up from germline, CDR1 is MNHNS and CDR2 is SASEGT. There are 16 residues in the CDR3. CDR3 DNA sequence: TGTGCCAGCAGATCAAGACAGACACTGAACACCGGGGAGCTGTTTTTT. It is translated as CASRSRQTLNTGELFF.

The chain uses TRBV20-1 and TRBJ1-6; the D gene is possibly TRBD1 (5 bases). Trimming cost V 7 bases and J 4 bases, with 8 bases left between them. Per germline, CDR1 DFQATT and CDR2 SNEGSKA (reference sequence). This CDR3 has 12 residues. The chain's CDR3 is CSVRGYNSPLHF. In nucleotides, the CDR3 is TGCAGTGTTAGGGGTTATAATTCACCCCTCCACTTT.

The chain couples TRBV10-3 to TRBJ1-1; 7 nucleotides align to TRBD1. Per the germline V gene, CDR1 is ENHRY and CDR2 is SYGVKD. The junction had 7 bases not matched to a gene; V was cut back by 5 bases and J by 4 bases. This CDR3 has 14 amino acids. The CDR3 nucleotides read TGTGCCATCAGTCCAACAGGGGTTACCACTGAAGCTTTCTTT. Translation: CAISPTGVTTEAFF.

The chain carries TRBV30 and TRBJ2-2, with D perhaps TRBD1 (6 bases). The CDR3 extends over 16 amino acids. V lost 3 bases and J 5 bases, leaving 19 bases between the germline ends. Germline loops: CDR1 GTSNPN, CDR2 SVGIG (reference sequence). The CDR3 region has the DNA TGTGCCTGGAGAACCGGGACGACGAGGGGGACCGGGGAGCTGTTTTTT. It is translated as CAWRTGTTRGTGELFF.

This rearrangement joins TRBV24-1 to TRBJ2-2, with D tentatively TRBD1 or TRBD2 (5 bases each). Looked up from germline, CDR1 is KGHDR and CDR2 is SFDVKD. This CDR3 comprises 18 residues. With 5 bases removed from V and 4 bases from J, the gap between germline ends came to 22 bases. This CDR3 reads CATSAYLAGRERTGELFF. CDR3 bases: TGTGCCACCAGTGCCTACCTTGCCGGCAGGGAGCGCACCGGGGAGCTGTTTTTT.

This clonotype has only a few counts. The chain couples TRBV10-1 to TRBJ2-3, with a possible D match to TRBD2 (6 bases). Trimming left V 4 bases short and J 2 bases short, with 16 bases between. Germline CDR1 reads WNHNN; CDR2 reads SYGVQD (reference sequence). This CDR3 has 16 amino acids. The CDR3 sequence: CASSAFVAGNTDTQYF. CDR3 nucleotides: TGCGCCAGCAGTGCGTTTGTGGCGGGGAACACAGATACGCAGTATTTT.

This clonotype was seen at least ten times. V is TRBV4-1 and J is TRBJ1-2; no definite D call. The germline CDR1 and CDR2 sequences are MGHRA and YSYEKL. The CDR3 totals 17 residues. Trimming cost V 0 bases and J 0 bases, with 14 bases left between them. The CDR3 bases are TGCGCCAGCAGCCAAGATTCTATGGGTAAAACTAACTATGGCTACACCTTC. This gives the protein CASSQDSMGKTNYGYTF.